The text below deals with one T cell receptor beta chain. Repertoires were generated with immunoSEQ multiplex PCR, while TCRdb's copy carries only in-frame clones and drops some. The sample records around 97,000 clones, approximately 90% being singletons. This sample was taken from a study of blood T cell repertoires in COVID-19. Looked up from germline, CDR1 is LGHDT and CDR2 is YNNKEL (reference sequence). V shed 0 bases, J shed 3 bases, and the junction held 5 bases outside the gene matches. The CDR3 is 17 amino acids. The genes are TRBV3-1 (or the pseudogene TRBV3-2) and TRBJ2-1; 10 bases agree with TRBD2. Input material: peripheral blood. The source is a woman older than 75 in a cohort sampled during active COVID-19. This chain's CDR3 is CASSQDGLAGVYNEQFF. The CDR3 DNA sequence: TGTGCCAGCAGCCAAGATGGCCTAGCGGGGGTCTACAATGAGCAGTTCTTC.